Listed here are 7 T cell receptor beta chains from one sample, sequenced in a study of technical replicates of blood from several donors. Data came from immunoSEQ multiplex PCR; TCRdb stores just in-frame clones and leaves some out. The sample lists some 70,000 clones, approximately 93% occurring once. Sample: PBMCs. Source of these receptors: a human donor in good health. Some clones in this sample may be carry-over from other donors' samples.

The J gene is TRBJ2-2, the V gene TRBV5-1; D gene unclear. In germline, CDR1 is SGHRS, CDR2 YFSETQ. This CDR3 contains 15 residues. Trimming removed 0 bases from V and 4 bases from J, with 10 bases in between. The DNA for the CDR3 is TGCGCCAGCAGCTTGGGTTCGGTAACCACCGGGGAGCTGTTTTTT. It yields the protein CASSLGSVTTGELFF. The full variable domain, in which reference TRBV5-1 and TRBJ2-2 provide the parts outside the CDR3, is KAGVTQTPRYLIKTRGQQVTLSCSPISGHRSVSWYQQTPGQGLQFLFEYFSETQRNKGNFPGRFSGRQFSNSRSEMNVSTLELGDSALYLCASSLGSVTTGELFFGEGSRLTVL.

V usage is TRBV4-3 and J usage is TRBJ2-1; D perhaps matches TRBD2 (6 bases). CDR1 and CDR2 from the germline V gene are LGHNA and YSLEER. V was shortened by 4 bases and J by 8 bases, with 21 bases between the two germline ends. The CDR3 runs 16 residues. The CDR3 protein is CASSRYPSEAKDEQFF. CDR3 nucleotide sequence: TGCGCCAGCAGCCGCTACCCTAGCGAAGCCAAGGATGAGCAGTTCTTC.

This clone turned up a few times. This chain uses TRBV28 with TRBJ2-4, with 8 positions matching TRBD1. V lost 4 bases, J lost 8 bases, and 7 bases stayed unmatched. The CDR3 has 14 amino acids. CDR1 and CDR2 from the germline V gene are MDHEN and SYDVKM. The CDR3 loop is CASSSLGQGDIQYF. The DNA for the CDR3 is TGTGCCAGCAGTTCCCTCGGACAGGGAGACATTCAGTACTTC.

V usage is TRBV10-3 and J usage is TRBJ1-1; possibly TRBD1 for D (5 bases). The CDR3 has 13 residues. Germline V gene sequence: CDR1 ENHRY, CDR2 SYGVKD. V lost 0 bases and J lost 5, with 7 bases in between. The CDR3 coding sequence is TGTGCCATCAGTGAGTCGTCAGGGACTGAAGCTTTCTTT. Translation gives CAISESSGTEAFF.

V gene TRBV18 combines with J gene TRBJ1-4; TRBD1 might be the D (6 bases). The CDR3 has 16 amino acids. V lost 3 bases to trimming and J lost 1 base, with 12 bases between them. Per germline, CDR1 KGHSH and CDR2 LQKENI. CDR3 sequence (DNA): TGTGCCAGCTCACCGGGGACAATCTTAACTAATGAAAAACTGTTTTTT. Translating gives CASSPGTILTNEKLFF.

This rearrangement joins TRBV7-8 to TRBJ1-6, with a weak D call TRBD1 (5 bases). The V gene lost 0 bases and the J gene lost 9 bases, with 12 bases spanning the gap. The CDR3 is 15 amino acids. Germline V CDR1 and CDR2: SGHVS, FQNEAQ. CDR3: CASSLATGGPSPLHF. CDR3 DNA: TGTGCCAGCAGCTTAGCGACGGGGGGTCCTTCACCCCTCCACTTT. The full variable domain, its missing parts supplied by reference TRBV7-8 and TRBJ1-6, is GAGVSQSPRYKVAKRGQDVALRCDPISGHVSLFWYQQALGQGPEFLTYFQNEAQLDKSGLPSDRFFAERPEGSVSTLKIQRTQQEDSAVYLCASSLATGGPSPLHFGNGTRLTVT.

Here the CDR3 DNA reads TGTGCCAGCAGCCTGGGGTGGGGAGGTGGGGCCAACGTCCTGACTTTC. It is translated as CASSLGWGGGANVLTF. J is TRBJ2-6 and V is TRBV5-4, with a weak D call TRBD2 (6 bases). The ends were cut back, 4 bases at V and 3 bases at J, with 14 bases in the middle. This CDR3 comprises 16 residues. CDR1 is SGHNT and CDR2 is YYREEE in the germline V gene (reference sequence).